This record looks at one TCR beta chain sequence and its context. Its antigen is not identified. The data originate from a study of cytomegalovirus exposure and HLA in healthy donors. Overall study results and limits: Researchers reported in a later analysis that a missense DCLRE1C variant was tied to TCR beta V- and J-gene trimming. Using a false discovery rate of 0.05, a later analysis showed that approximately 18,000 TCR beta sequences were associated with HLA alleles.

It was with 60 Vbeta and 13 Jbeta primers that the PCR ran. The authors' processing: Among the unique TCR beta chains that a later analysis counted, about 79 million in all, around 11 million were shared. Using immunoSEQ multiplex PCR, the repertoire was profiled, and TCRdb retains in-frame clones only, with some absent. V, J and clone size are taken as reported in that table, and D and trimming were inferred from the DNA itself. Of some 150,000 clones in the sample, 80% were seen once. The CDR3 runs 16 residues. The V gene lost 4 bases and the J gene lost 1 base, with 14 bases spanning the gap. Germline V gene sequence: CDR1 MDHEN, CDR2 SYDVKM.

The sequenced material came from PBMCs. The V call is TRBV28, the J call TRBJ1-5; D possibly corresponds to TRBD1 (6 bases). The receptor comes from a woman aged 45-60 years in good health and CMV-seronegative. CDR3 bases: TGTGCCAGCAGTTCGTTAGGGGGAAGGAGCAATCAGCCCCAGCATTTT. It is translated as CASSSLGGRSNQPQHF.